This is a list of T cell receptor beta chains from one sample in a study of beta chain features in type 1 diabetes. The assay was immunoSEQ multiplex PCR, and TCRdb's table has in-frame clones only and misses some. The sample has 150,000 or so clones, over 8% seen once; the top ten hold 0.55% to 0.75%. The sequenced sample consisted of central memory CD4+ T cells from blood. The receptors were gathered from a woman aged 40-49 years in good health. Both conserved end residues are part of each CDR3. A D gene is named only where the DNA matches it firmly. Some rows have no size entry. The others give once, few or many, or a class for an expanded clone.

J	size	V	D	DNA	CDR3
TRBJ2-1	.	TRBV5-1	TRBD2	TGCGCCAGCAGCTCCCGGGGGGAGGACAATGAGCAGTTCTTC	CASSSRGEDNEQFF
TRBJ2-7	few	TRBV7-6	TRBD2	TGTGCCAGCAGCTTACGGAGCGGGGGGGCCGGCGAGCAGTACTTC	CASSLRSGGAGEQYF
TRBJ1-5	many	TRBV2	TRBD1	TGTGCCAGCAGGGGGGACAGTGCCAATCAGCCCCAGCATTTT	CASRGDSANQPQHF
TRBJ2-5	.	TRBV6-6	TRBD1	TGTGCCAGCAGTCCGGACAGGTTTTGGGGAGAGACCCAGTACTTC	CASSPDRFWGETQYF
TRBJ1-5	.	TRBV18	.	TGTGCCAGCTCTGACACAGTTAATAGCAATCAGCCCCAGCATTTT	CASSDTVNSNQPQHF
TRBJ2-5	few	TRBV2	TRBD2	TGTGCCAGCAGGAGGACTAGCGGGTTCCAAGAGACCCAGTACTTC	CASRRTSGFQETQYF
TRBJ1-4	few	TRBV7-9	.	TGTGCCAGCTCTCCCGGCCAGGGGTTTAATGAAAAACTGTTTTTT	CASSPGQGFNEKLFF
TRBJ1-2	few	TRBV7-9	TRBD1	TGTGCCAGCAGCCTTAGGGGGCAGGGTGGTGGCTACACCTTC	CASSLRGQGGGYTF
TRBJ1-6	few	TRBV9	.	TGTGCCAGCAGCTCCTTGGGGGGGAGCTCCTATAATTCACCCCTCCACTTT	CASSSLGGSSYNSPLHF
TRBJ2-3	.	TRBV27	.	TGTGCCAGCAGTTACGCAGGGCGCAAAAATACGCAGTATTTT	CASSYAGRKNTQYF
TRBJ1-2	few	TRBV5-1	.	TGCGCCAGCAGCTTGGAGGGACAAAATGGCTACACCTTC	CASSLEGQNGYTF
TRBJ2-1	.	TRBV5-8	.	TGTGCCAGCAGCTCAGGGTGGTACAATGAGCAGTTCTTC	CASSSGWYNEQFF
TRBJ2-7	.	TRBV6-5	.	TGTGCCAGCCGGGCTTGGGCGGGGCCAACCTACGAGCAGTACTTC	CASRAWAGPTYEQYF
TRBJ2-5	few	TRBV9	.	TGTGCCAGCAGCGTAGAGACAGTGGCCGAGACCCAGTACTTC	CASSVETVAETQYF
TRBJ1-1	few	TRBV7-9	.	TGTGCCAGCAGGGCGGAGGACAACACTGAAGCTTTCTTT	CASRAEDNTEAFF
TRBJ2-2	.	TRBV6-5	TRBD2	TGTGCCAGCAGTGGTCTGGGCGGGGGCACCGGGGAGCTGTTTTTT	CASSGLGGGTGELFF
TRBJ2-5	.	TRBV5-1	.	TGCGCCAGCAGCCGGGACTCCCGCGGGGTACAAGAGACCCAGTACTTC	CASSRDSRGVQETQYF
TRBJ1-6	.	TRBV5-1	TRBD1	TGCGCCAGCAGCTTGGCCGGGACAGGGGATTCACCCCTCCACTTT	CASSLAGTGDSPLHF
TRBJ1-1	.	TRBV6-1	.	TGTGCCAGCAGACAACAGAGTGAAGCTTTCTTT	CASRQQSEAFF
TRBJ2-7	few	TRBV14	TRBD2	TGTGCCAGCAGCCGTGGACTAGCGGGGATCGGATACGAGCAGTACTTC	CASSRGLAGIGYEQYF
TRBJ2-2	few	TRBV29-1	TRBD1	TGCAGCGCCGGGACAGGGGGATCCGGGGAGCTGTTTTTT	CSAGTGGSGELFF
TRBJ2-2	few	TRBV19	TRBD2	TGTGCCAGTAGTCGTAGCGGGGGGATGAACACCGGGGAGCTGTTTTTT	CASSRSGGMNTGELFF